This record covers a single TCR beta chain. This record belongs to a study of blood T cell repertoires in COVID-19. Study context: The United States, Italy and Spain supplied acute and convalescent COVID-19 samples. In each case, the material was cDNA or gDNA derived from T cells, B-cell-depleted T cells, or PBMCs.

In the authors' methods: Amplifying reference gene primers gave estimates of nucleated cell counts. This table comes from immunoSEQ multiplex PCR, and its TCRdb copy is limited to in-frame clones, with some not included. Clone size and the V and J calls come from that table; the DNA yielded D and trimming. The sample holds tens of thousands of clones, 80% to 90% seen once. The CDR3 is made up of 14 amino acids. Germline V lookup: CDR1 MNHEY, CDR2 SVGAGI. Trimming removed 7 bases at V and 1 base at J, with 14 bases between. The sequence was obtained from a man in his fifties with active COVID-19. The V and J genes are TRBV6-5 and TRBJ2-7; D is ambiguous. The specimen was peripheral blood. The CDR3 region is CASKPSVASYEQYF. The CDR3 coding sequence is TGTGCCAGCAAGCCTTCGGTTGCTTCCTACGAGCAGTACTTC.